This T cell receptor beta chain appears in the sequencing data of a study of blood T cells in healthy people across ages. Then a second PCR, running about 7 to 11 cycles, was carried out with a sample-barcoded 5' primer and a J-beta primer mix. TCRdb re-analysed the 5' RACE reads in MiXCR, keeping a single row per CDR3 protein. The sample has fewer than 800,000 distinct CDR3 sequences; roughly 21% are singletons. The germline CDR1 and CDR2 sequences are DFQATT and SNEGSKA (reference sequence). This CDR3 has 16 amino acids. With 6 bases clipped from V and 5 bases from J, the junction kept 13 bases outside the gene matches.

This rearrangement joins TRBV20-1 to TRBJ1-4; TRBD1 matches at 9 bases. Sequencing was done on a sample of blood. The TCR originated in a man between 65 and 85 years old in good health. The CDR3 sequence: CSAHPAPGQGNEKLFF. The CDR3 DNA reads TGCAGTGCCCACCCTGCCCCAGGACAGGGGAATGAAAAACTGTTTTTT.